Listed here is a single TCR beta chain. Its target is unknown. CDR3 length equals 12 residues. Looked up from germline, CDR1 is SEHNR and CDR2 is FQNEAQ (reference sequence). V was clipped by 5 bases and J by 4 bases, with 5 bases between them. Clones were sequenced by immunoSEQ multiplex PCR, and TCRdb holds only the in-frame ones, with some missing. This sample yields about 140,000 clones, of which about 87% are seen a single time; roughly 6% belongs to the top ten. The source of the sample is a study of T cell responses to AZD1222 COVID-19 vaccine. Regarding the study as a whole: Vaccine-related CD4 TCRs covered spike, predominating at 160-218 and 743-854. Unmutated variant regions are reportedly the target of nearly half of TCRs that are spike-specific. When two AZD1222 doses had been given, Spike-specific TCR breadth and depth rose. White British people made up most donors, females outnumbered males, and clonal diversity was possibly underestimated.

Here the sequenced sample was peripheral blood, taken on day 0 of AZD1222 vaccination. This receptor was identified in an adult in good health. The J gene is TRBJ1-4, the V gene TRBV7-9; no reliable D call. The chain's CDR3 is CASSLLNEKLFF. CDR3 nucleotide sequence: TGTGCCAGCAGCCTACTTAATGAAAAACTGTTTTTT.